This T cell receptor (beta chain) stems from a study of T cell responses to AZD1222 COVID-19 vaccine (dated by TCRdb to the early 2020s). Concerning the study at large: TCR sequencing was performed for about 250 trial participants, of whom about 200 were given two doses of AZD1222 and 26 were given two doses of MenACWY control vaccine. Trial participants were enrolled into age subgroups of 18-55, 56-69 and 70-plus years, which contained 148, 28 and 57 TCR-sequenced participants, respectively.

The label giving this sample's time point can be read as: about 28 days (+/-7) after the second vaccine dose. The sample's treatment or condition label, decoded: meningococcal conjugate vaccine given as trial control. Vaccinee samples came from UK trials COV001 and COV002, including a single-blind randomized controlled phase 2/3 trial of AZD1222 (ChAdOx1 nCoV-19) in healthy adults. Trial participant PBMC samples were collected at day 0 and day 28 after the second dose for TCRbeta chain sequencing. The research as a whole found: Because no day 14 peak-response samples were available, the repertoires could be characterized only after the peak T cell response. Conclusions about previously exposed vaccinees are limited because only six or seven AZD1222 recipients were SARS-CoV-2 seropositive at baseline. After two AZD1222 doses, spike-specific TCR breadth and depth were significantly higher than at day 0 and than in MenACWY recipients. Nearly half of unique spike-specific TCRs reportedly recognized epitopes outside regions mutated in the B.1.351 and B.1.1.7 variants. Participants were mostly white British, with more females than males. The authors suggested clonal diversity may have been underestimated. In the small 56-69-year group, the increase in depth fell short of significance, most likely because of low power. The vaccine-associated CD4 TCRs covered the entire spike protein, and the dominant responses fell in regions 160-218 and 743-854.

In this sample, this clone turned up once. The antigen it binds to is not known. No qualities accompany the bases; no much larger clone lies one base away. There are 17 amino acids in the CDR3, from cysteine to phenylalanine inclusive. Here the CDR3 DNA is all that survives: 51 bases in frame from base 1. V is cut back by 2 bases and J by 4 bases, with 12 bases in the junction unmatched. Taken from the germline V gene, the CDR1 and CDR2 loops are KGHSH and LQKENI. The CDR3 regions of human TCRbeta chains were analyzed by immunosequencing. Per the original workflow: Repertoire TCRs were checked for matches against a reference library of SARS-CoV-2-specific TCRs that had been generated using the MIRA antigen-specificity platform. Breadth was defined as the fraction of unique TCRs that were SARS-CoV-2-associated. Depth was defined as the fraction of total T cells that were SARS-CoV-2-associated. Each spike-specific TCR was assigned to its reactive spike region and to a CD4 or CD8 class using the MIRA data. Log10-transformed breadth and depth values were compared by one-way ANOVA with Sidak's multiple comparisons tests. TCRdb holds this immuneACCESS table with in-frame rearrangements only. Some clones are missing; in checked studies, unresolved V genes explain under half, and the rest has no known cause. V, J and clone size were drawn from that table, and D and trimming were deduced from the DNA. The sample profile shows about 190,000 clones; approximately 92% of them were found once. About 3.5% of the sample goes to the ten largest clones.

This chain is built from TRBV18 and TRBJ2-3; 7 of the junction bases match TRBD2. This sample comprised peripheral blood, obtained 28 days after the second dose of the MenACWY control vaccine. The TCR originated in an adult who received the MenACWY meningococcal vaccine as a control. The CDR3 protein is CASSPEVAGAFPDTQYF. The DNA reads as follows: TGTGCCAGCTCACCAGAGGTTGCGGGAGCTTTCCCAGATACGCAGTATTTT.